A single count supports the clone carrying this T cell receptor (beta chain). As yet, its antigen is unknown. The record originates from a study of graft-versus-host responses after intestinal transplantation. About the research overall: In this cohort, recipients had multivisceral, liver-intestinal, or isolated intestinal transplants. Whole-study results and caveats: Peak circulating GvH clone levels tracked with early post-transplant HvG declines. There were GvH clones found in recipient marrow, and some of them appeared first in ileum or blood.

The CDR3 has 14 residues. The germline V gene has CDR1 SGHRS and CDR2 YFSETQ. V was pared by 2 bases and J by 1 base, with 9 bases between. The protocol was immunoSEQ multiplex PCR, while the TCRdb copy is restricted to in-frame clones and leaves out a portion. The sample lists 85,000 to 100,000 clones; around 86% were seen once. This receptor was obtained from a human patient who received an intestinal transplant, so some T cells may come from the graft donor. Sequencing used PBMCs, obtained 255 days after intestinal transplant. The chain joins TRBV5-1 to TRBJ1-1; D gene unclear. CDR3 sequence (DNA): TGCGCCAGCAGCTTAGAGGCTTCGAACACTGAAGCTTTCTTT. This gives the protein CASSLEASNTEAFF.